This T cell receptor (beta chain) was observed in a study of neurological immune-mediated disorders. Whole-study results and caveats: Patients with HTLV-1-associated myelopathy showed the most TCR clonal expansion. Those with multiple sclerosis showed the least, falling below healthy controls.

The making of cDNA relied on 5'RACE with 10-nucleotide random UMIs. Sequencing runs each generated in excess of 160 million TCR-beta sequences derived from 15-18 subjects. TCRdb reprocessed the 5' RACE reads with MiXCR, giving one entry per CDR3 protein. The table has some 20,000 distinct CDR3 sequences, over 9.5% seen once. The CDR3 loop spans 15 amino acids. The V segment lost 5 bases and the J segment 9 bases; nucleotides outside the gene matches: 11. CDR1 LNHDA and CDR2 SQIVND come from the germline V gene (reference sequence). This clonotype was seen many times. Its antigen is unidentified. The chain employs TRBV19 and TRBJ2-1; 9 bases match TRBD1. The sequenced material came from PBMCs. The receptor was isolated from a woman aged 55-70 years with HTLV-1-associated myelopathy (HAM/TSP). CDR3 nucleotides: TGTGCCAGTAGTGAAAGGACAGGGGTGGCGGGTGAGCAGTTCTTC. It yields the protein CASSERTGVAGEQFF. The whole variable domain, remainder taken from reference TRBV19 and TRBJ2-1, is DGGITQSPKYLFRKEGQNVTLSCEQNLNHDAMYWYRQDPGQGLRLIYYSQIVNDFQKGDIAEGYSVSREKKESFPLTVTSAQKNPTAFYLCASSERTGVAGEQFFGPGTRLTVL.